This TCR beta chain was obtained from a study of OX40 agonist ivuxolimab in advanced cancers. Study-level findings and limits: Blood T cells, both CD4+ and CD8+, expanded clonally by week 6 at 0.1 to 3.0 mg/kg. The study found that CD8+ T cells averaged more expanded clones than CD4+.

This CDR3 is 14 amino acids long. CDR1 and CDR2 from the germline V gene are SGHNT and YENEEA. The ends were cut back, 5 bases at V and 5 bases at J, with 14 bases in the middle. Exclusion applied to patients with autoimmune disease history or systemic immunosuppression. Cycle 7 day 1, cycle 4 day 1, and baseline were the timepoints at which blood was sampled. Assay used: immunoSEQ multiplex PCR; TCRdb lists only in-frame clones, some missing. The sample shows tens of thousands of clones, roughly 87% of them seen only once. As for this clone: The target antigen is unknown.

The rearrangement uses TRBV11-3 and TRBJ2-3, with TRBD2 as a possible D gene (6 bases). The sequences come from CD4+ or CD8+ T cells sorted from blood, collected in a trial of the OX40 agonist ivuxolimab. The sequence derives from an adult with an advanced solid tumor such as melanoma, head and neck, liver or kidney cancer. CDR3 sequence reads: CASSATTAGDTQYF. The CDR3 DNA reads as TGTGCCAGCAGCGCCACTACAGCGGGAGATACGCAGTATTTT. The variable domain in full, completed from reference TRBV11-3 and TRBJ2-3, reads EAGVVQSPRYKIIEKKQPVAFWCNPISGHNTLYWYLQNLGQGPELLIRYENEEAVDDSQLPKDRFSAERLKGVDSTLKIQPAELGDSAVYLCASSATTAGDTQYFGPGTRLTVL.